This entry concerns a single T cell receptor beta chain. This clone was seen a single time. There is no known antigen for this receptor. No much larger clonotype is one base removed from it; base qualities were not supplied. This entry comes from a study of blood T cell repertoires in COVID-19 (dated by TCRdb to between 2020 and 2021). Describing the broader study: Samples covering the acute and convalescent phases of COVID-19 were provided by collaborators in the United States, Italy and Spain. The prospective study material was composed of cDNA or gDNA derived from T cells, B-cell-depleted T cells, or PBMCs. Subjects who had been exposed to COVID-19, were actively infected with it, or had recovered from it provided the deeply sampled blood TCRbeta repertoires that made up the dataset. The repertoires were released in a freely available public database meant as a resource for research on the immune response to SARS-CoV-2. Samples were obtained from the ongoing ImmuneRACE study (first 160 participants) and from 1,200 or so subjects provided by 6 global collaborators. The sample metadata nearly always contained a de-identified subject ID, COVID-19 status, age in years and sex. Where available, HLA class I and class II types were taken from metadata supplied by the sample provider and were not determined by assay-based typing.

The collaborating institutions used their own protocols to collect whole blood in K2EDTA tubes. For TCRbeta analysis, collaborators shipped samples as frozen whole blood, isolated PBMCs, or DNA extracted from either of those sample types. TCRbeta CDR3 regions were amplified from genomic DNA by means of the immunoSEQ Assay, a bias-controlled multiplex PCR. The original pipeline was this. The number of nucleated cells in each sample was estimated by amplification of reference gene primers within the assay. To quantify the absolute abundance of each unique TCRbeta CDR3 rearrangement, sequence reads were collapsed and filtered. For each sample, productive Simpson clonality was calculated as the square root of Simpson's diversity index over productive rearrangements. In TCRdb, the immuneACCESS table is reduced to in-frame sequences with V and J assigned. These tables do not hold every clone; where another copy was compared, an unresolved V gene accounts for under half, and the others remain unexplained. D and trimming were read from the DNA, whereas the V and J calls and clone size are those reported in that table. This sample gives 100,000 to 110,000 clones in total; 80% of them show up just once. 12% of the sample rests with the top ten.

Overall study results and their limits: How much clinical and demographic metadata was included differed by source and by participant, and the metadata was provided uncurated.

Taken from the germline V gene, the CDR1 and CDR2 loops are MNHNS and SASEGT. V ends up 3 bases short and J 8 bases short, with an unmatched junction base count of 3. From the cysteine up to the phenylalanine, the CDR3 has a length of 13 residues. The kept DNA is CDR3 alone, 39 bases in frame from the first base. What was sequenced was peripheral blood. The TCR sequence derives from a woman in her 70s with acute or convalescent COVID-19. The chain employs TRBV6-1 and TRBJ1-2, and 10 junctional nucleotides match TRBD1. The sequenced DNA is TGTGCCAGCAGTGAGACAGGGGGCAGAGGCTACACCTTC. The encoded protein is CASSETGGRGYTF.